What follows are 8 T cell receptor beta chains derived from one specimen sequenced in a study of blood T cell dynamics during melanoma immunotherapy. TCRdb keeps only in-frame clones here, not all; method: immunoSEQ multiplex PCR. Of 6,200 or so clones listed, 80% to 95% were seen once; the top ten hold about 12%. Time point noted: pre-treatment baseline. The specimen comprised cell-free DNA from blood, sampled from a patient treated with checkpoint blockade. Receptors originate from a human donor with melanoma.

The CDR3 is CASRQGSFYSNQPQHF. CDR3 bases: TGTGCCAGTAGGCAGGGGAGTTTCTATAGCAATCAGCCCCAGCATTTT. This chain uses TRBV19 with TRBJ1-5; the D gene is possibly TRBD1 (6 bases). In germline, CDR1 is LNHDA, CDR2 SQIVND (reference sequence). Deletions cut 6 bases from V and 0 bases from J, with 15 bases between. The CDR3 spans 16 residues.

This clone was recorded once. This chain joins TRBV11-2 and TRBJ1-4; no definite D call. Germline V lookup: CDR1 SGHAT, CDR2 FQNNGV. The CDR3 spans 15 residues. V gave up 0 bases and J gave up 7 bases, with 12 bases separating them. In DNA, the CDR3 is TGTGCCAGCAGCTTAGATTCGGCGGGAGGTGAAAAACTGTTTTTT. It yields the protein CASSLDSAGGEKLFF.

This chain joins TRBV5-1 and TRBJ2-3; perhaps D is TRBD1 or TRBD2 (5 bases each). The CDR3 has 13 amino acids. From germline, CDR1 is SGHRS and CDR2 YFSETQ. V dropped 0 bases and J dropped 5 bases, with 7 bases sitting between them. The CDR3 sequence: CASSLGGVDTQYF. For the CDR3, the DNA is TGCGCCAGCAGCTTGGGAGGGGTAGATACGCAGTATTTT.

This clone was recorded only once. J is TRBJ1-3 and V is TRBV6-1; D unresolved. This CDR3 contains 11 residues. Trimming left V 2 bases short and J 8 bases short, with 4 bases between. The germline gives CDR1 MNHNS, CDR2 SASEGT. CDR3: CASSETYTIYF. The CDR3 DNA reads as TGTGCCAGCAGTGAAACTTACACCATATATTTT.

The CDR3 sequence: CASSPGLGRSRETQYF. The CDR3 DNA reads TGCGCCAGCAGCCCAGGGCTGGGGCGGAGCCGGGAGACCCAGTACTTC. This sequence joins TRBV4-1 and TRBJ2-5, with a possible D match to TRBD1 (5 bases). The CDR3 is 16 amino acids. Germline CDR1 and CDR2: MGHRA and YSYEKL. V was shortened by 4 bases and J by 5 bases, with 20 bases between the two germline ends.

The CDR3 DNA follows: TGTGCCAGCGGACAGGGGAGATACGAGCAGTACTTC. It yields the protein CASGQGRYEQYF. The chain combines TRBV6-5 with TRBJ2-7, with 9 positions matching TRBD1. Trimming took 8 bases from V and 4 from J; bases not matched to a gene: 3. CDR3 size: 12 residues. Per the germline V gene, CDR1 is MNHEY and CDR2 is SVGAGI.

This clone was seen a single time. The V call is TRBV6-1, the J call TRBJ2-5; possibly TRBD2 for D (6 bases). This CDR3 has 13 residues. V was trimmed by 6 bases and J by 5 bases, leaving 13 bases between them. The germline CDR1 and CDR2 sequences are MNHNS and SASEGT. The DNA of the CDR3 is TGTGCCAGCAGGGTAACTAGCTTTGAGACCCAGTACTTC. Its translation is CASRVTSFETQYF.

The J gene is TRBJ1-5, the V gene TRBV5-1; 10 positions match TRBD1. Per germline, CDR1 SGHRS and CDR2 YFSETQ. The CDR3 spans 14 residues. Trimming at V came to 5 bases and at J to 3 bases, leaving 2 bases not matched to a gene. CDR3 coding DNA: TGCGCCAGCAGAGGGACAGGGGTCAATCAGCCCCAGCATTTT. Protein product: CASRGTGVNQPQHF.